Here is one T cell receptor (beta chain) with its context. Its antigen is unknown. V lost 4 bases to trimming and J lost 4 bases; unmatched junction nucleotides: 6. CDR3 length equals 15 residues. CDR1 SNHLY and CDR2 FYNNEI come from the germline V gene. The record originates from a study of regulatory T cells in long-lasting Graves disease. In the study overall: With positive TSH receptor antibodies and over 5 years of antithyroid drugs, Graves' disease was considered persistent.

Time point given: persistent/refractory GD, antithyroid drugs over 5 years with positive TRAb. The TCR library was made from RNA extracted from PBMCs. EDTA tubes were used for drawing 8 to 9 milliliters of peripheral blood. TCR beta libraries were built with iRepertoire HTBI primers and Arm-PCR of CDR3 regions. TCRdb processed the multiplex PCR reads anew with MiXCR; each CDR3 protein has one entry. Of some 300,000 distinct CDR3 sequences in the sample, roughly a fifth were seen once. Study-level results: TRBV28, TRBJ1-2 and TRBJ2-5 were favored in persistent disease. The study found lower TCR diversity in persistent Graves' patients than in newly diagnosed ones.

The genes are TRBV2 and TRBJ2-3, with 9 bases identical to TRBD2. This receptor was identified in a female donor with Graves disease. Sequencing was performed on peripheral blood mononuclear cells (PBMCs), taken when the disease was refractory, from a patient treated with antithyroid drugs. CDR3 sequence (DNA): TGTGCCAGCAGTGCAGCTAGCGGGACCCCAGATACGCAGTATTTT. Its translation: CASSAASGTPDTQYF.